This entry concerns a single TCR beta chain. Data came from immunoSEQ multiplex PCR; TCRdb stores just in-frame clones and leaves some out. Of roughly 91,000 clones listed, 82% are singletons. This entry comes from a study of blood T cell repertoires in COVID-19. Germline V lookup: CDR1 KGHSH, CDR2 LQKENI. The CDR3 spans 18 residues. Trimming at V came to 2 bases and at J to 4 bases, leaving 9 bases not matched to a gene. The chain couples TRBV18 to TRBJ2-7, with 15 bases lining up with TRBD2. Sequences were obtained from peripheral blood. This receptor was identified in a woman of 80 years or more with acute or convalescent COVID-19. The CDR3 loop is CASSPSGTSGRMGYEQYF. In DNA form, the CDR3 reads TGTGCCAGCTCACCATCCGGGACTAGCGGGAGGATGGGGTACGAGCAGTACTTC. Full variable domain (outside the CDR3, taken from reference TRBV18 and TRBJ2-7): NAGVMQNPRHLVRRRGQEARLRCSPMKGHSHVYWYRQLPEEGLKFMVYLQKENIIDESGMPKERFSAEFPKEGPSILRIQQVVRGDSAAYFCASSPSGTSGRMGYEQYFGPGTRLTVT.